The 26 T cell receptor beta chains below were found in one sample sequenced in a study of blood T cell repertoires in COVID-19. Only in-frame clones appear in the TCRdb table, and some are missing; sequencing was by immunoSEQ multiplex PCR. This table has roughly 700,000 clones, more than 80% appearing once. Sequencing input: peripheral blood. Source of these receptors: a woman under 30 with acute or convalescent COVID-19.

This clone was seen once. One end of the junction does not line up with germline, which may come from a read error. The V gene is TRBV11-2, the J gene TRBJ1-2; D perhaps matches TRBD1 (6 bases). Germline CDR1 and CDR2: SGHAT and FQNNGV. This CDR3 has 13 residues. CDR3 residues: CASSSLLETGLFF. CDR3 sequence (DNA): TGTGCCAGCAGCTCCCTCCTTGAAACAGGGTTGTTTTTC.

The chain recombines TRBV12-3 or TRBV12-4 with TRBJ1-1, with a possible D match to TRBD1 (6 bases). The CDR3 spans 13 residues. V gave up 4 bases and J gave up 7 bases, with 13 bases separating them. The CDR3 reads CASSSGVVGEAFF. The CDR3 region has the DNA TGTGCCAGCAGTTCAGGGGTCGTTGGTGAAGCTTTCTTT.

This clone was seen only once. The CDR3, as DNA: TGTGCCACTTCGGGACAGCGCACAGATACGCAGTATTTT. Its translation: CATSGQRTDTQYF. V is TRBV2 and J is TRBJ2-3; 7 bases are a match to TRBD1. Trimming at V came to 10 bases and at J to 1 base, leaving 5 bases not matched to a gene. The germline gives CDR1 SNHLY, CDR2 FYNNEI. CDR3 length equals 13 residues.

This clone came up once. This chain uses TRBV2 with TRBJ1-5, with 12 nucleotides matching TRBD1. J was trimmed by 5 bases and V by 7 bases; bases with no gene match: 9. The CDR3 extends over 16 amino acids. CDR1 is SNHLY, CDR2 FYNNEI, per germline. CDR3 loop: CASKAGQGAVDQPQHF. The CDR3 DNA reads as TGTGCCAGCAAGGCGGGACAGGGGGCGGTTGATCAGCCCCAGCATTTT.

The chain links TRBV7-2 to TRBJ1-1; 8 nucleotides match TRBD1. V was pared by 1 base and J by 1 base, with 11 bases of the junction left unmatched. CDR1 and CDR2 (germline): SGHTA, FQGNSA. This CDR3 has 18 residues. CDR3 loop: CASSLEGQAAYPNTEAFF. The CDR3 bases are TGTGCCAGCAGCTTAGAGGGACAGGCTGCCTACCCGAACACTGAAGCTTTCTTT.

The J gene is TRBJ2-7, the V gene TRBV7-8, with 10 bases fitting TRBD2. Losses at the gene ends were 5 bases for V and 3 bases for J; bases not matched to a gene: 10. CDR1 SGHVS and CDR2 FQNEAQ come from the germline V gene. This CDR3 is built from 16 residues. In nucleotides, the CDR3 is TGTGCCAGCAGCATAATGTGGGTAGCGGGGGGCTACGAGCAGTACTTC. Protein sequence: CASSIMWVAGGYEQYF.

The chain combines TRBV30 with TRBJ2-3, with D hard to call. V was clipped by 2 bases and J by 5 bases, with 5 bases between them. This CDR3 contains 11 residues. CDR1 is GTSNPN and CDR2 is SVGIG in the germline V gene (reference sequence). The CDR3 nucleotides read TGTGCCTGGAGTAGTAGAGATACGCAGTATTTT. Amino acid sequence: CAWSSRDTQYF.

This clone was seen once. This chain links TRBV5-1 with TRBJ2-7, with a possible D match to TRBD1 (6 bases). Trimming shortened V by 0 bases and J by 0 bases, and 7 bases separated the two germline ends. The CDR3 covers 14 residues. Germline lookup yields CDR1 SGHRS and CDR2 YFSETQ. The DNA for the CDR3 is TGCGCCAGCAGCTTGGCAGGGGTCTCCTACGAGCAGTACTTC. It translates to CASSLAGVSYEQYF.

About this clone itself: This sample also contains other DNA sequences that code for the same CDR3. The rearrangement joins TRBV9 to TRBJ1-1; the D gene is possibly TRBD1 (5 bases). The CDR3 extends over 14 amino acids. Germline CDR1 SGDLS, CDR2 YYNGEE. Trimming left V 4 bases short and J 0 bases short, with 10 bases between. This CDR3 is CASSRTGLNTEAFF. The CDR3 coding sequence is TGTGCCAGCAGCCGCACAGGCCTGAACACTGAAGCTTTCTTT.

The CDR3 here is CASSRQGPEQYF. The CDR3 DNA is TGTGCCAGCAGTCGTCAGGGGCCCGAGCAGTACTTC. The genes are TRBV12-3 or TRBV12-4 and TRBJ2-7, with D possibly TRBD1 on 6 matching bases. The CDR3 sequence is 12 residues long. V was pared by 5 bases and J by 6 bases, with 11 bases between.

This chain links TRBV6-5 with TRBJ1-2; TRBD1 is a possible D gene (5 bases). CDR3 length: 14 residues. The germline gives CDR1 MNHEY, CDR2 SVGAGI. V lost 6 bases, J lost 9 bases, and 20 bases lay in between. CDR3 loop: CASRGGTSPRSYTF. The CDR3 region has the DNA TGTGCCAGCAGAGGCGGGACGTCCCCTCGAAGCTACACCTTC.

The rearrangement joins TRBV28 to TRBJ1-2, with D perhaps matching TRBD1 (6 bases). The CDR3 spans 14 residues. Looked up from germline, CDR1 is MDHEN and CDR2 is SYDVKM. V was clipped by 0 bases and J by 4 bases, with 9 bases between them. CDR3 region: CASSLWAGAYGYTF. DNA for the CDR3: TGTGCCAGCAGTTTATGGGCAGGGGCCTATGGCTACACCTTC.

The rearrangement uses TRBV5-8 and TRBJ1-2; 8 bases agree with TRBD1. Germline V gives CDR1 SGHTS, CDR2 YDEGEE. This CDR3 spans 14 amino acids. Losses at the gene ends were 1 base for V and 5 bases for J; bases not matched to a gene: 4. The CDR3 here is CASSLLGQDYGYTF. The CDR3 nucleotides read TGTGCCAGCAGCTTGTTGGGACAGGATTATGGCTACACCTTC.

The V and J genes are TRBV6-5 and TRBJ2-1, with a tentative D call TRBD2 (6 bases). In germline, CDR1 is MNHEY, CDR2 SVGAGI. V lost 3 bases to trimming and J lost 8 bases, with 11 bases between them. The CDR3 has 13 amino acids. This chain's CDR3 is CASSYGGMDEQFF. In nucleotides, the CDR3 is TGTGCCAGCAGTTATGGGGGGATGGATGAGCAGTTCTTC.

The chain has TRBV7-2 and TRBJ2-3; possible D gene TRBD2, 6 bases. V lost 5 bases to trimming and J lost 6 bases, with 18 bases between them. The CDR3 contains 15 residues. In germline, CDR1 is SGHTA, CDR2 FQGNSA. The CDR3, as DNA: TGTGCCAGCAGCCTGGGACTCCCTGAGACGGATACGCAGTATTTT. Translated, it gives CASSLGLPETDTQYF.

J is TRBJ1-5 and V is TRBV4-1; 8 nucleotides match TRBD1. Germline V lookup: CDR1 MGHRA, CDR2 YSYEKL. This CDR3 has 15 amino acids. J lost 7 bases, V lost 0 bases, and 5 bases had no gene match. CDR3 residues: CASSQEDRAGQPQHF. DNA for the CDR3: TGCGCCAGCAGCCAAGAGGACAGGGCAGGGCAGCCCCAGCATTTT.

V usage is TRBV4-2 and J usage is TRBJ2-3; possibly TRBD2 for D (5 bases). The CDR3 extends over 14 amino acids. Trimming took 0 bases from V and 4 from J, leaving 8 bases between them. The germline CDR1 and CDR2 sequences are LGHNA and YNFKEQ. The CDR3 DNA reads as TGTGCCAGCAGCCAAGACGGGGAGTCAGATACGCAGTATTTT. Translated: CASSQDGESDTQYF.

The chain carries TRBV19 and TRBJ1-2; 7 bases map to TRBD1. J gave up 8 bases and V 10 bases, and 10 bases lay outside the gene matches. Germline assignment: CDR1 LNHDA and CDR2 SQIVND (reference sequence). The CDR3 has 12 amino acids. The DNA of the CDR3 is TGTGCCACACCGACAGGGACCGGCGGCTACACCTTC. Translated, it gives CATPTGTGGYTF.

The J gene is TRBJ1-1, the V gene TRBV10-3; the D gene is possibly TRBD1 (6 bases). This CDR3 has 14 residues. Trimming took off 6 bases at V and 3 bases at J, with 14 bases between the two ends. Germline CDR1 is ENHRY and CDR2 is SYGVKD. The CDR3 is CAISNPNRDTEAFF. The CDR3 DNA follows: TGTGCCATCAGCAACCCTAACAGGGACACTGAAGCTTTCTTT.

The chain joins TRBV12-5 to TRBJ1-3; 8 positions match TRBD1. The junction had 6 bases not matched to a gene; V was cut back by 4 bases and J by 4 bases. CDR3 length: 15 amino acids. CDR1 is LGHNT and CDR2 is FRNRAP in the germline V gene. The DNA of the CDR3 is TGTGCTAGTGGTTCCCAGGGGGCGCAAGGAAACACCATATATTTT. As protein: CASGSQGAQGNTIYF. The whole variable domain, remainder taken from reference TRBV12-5 and TRBJ1-3, is DARVTQTPRHKVTEMGQEVTMRCQPILGHNTVFWYRQTMMQGLELLAYFRNRAPLDDSGMPKDRFSAEMPDATLATLKIQPSEPRDSAVYFCASGSQGAQGNTIYFGEGSWLTVV.

The V call is TRBV9, the J call TRBJ1-1, with 8 bases identical to TRBD1. V shed 4 bases, J shed 5 bases, and the junction held 10 bases outside the gene matches. The CDR3 length is 15 residues. The germline CDR1 and CDR2 sequences are SGDLS and YYNGEE. CDR3 sequence (DNA): TGTGCCAGCAGCCCTACGGACAGGGAAGGGACTGAAGCTTTCTTT. It yields the protein CASSPTDREGTEAFF.

V usage is TRBV10-2 and J usage is TRBJ1-6; no clear D. The CDR3 length is 13 residues. Trimming shortened V by 8 bases and J by 9 bases, and 14 bases separated the two germline ends. Germline V gene lookup returns CDR1 WSHSY and CDR2 SAAADI. The CDR3 region has the DNA TGCGCCAGCCGTCAATTGAGCCCTTCACCCCTCCACTTT. It is translated as CASRQLSPSPLHF.

The chain joins TRBV6-5 to TRBJ1-4; 7 bases are shared with TRBD1. Germline assignment: CDR1 MNHEY and CDR2 SVGAGI. With 6 bases clipped from V and 4 bases from J, the junction kept 8 bases outside the gene matches. The CDR3 sequence is 15 residues long. In DNA, the CDR3 is TGTGCCAGCAGCCGACCGGGACAGTATAATGAAAAACTGTTTTTT. Translated, it gives CASSRPGQYNEKLFF.

The CDR3 here is CASSPLGGADNQPQHF. The CDR3 bases are TGCGCCAGCAGCCCCCTGGGGGGGGCTGACAATCAGCCCCAGCATTTT. The chain carries TRBV4-1 and TRBJ1-5, with D possibly matching TRBD1 (6 bases). Germline CDR1 is MGHRA and CDR2 is YSYEKL. Trimming shortened V by 4 bases and J by 3 bases, and 16 bases separated the two germline ends. The CDR3 spans 16 residues.

The chain joins TRBV24-1 to TRBJ1-4, with 10 bases lining up with TRBD1. The V segment lost 4 bases and the J segment 7 bases; nucleotides outside the gene matches: 5. Germline V gene lookup returns CDR1 KGHDR and CDR2 SFDVKD. The CDR3 is 15 residues long. CDR3 in amino acids: CATSDPGQGGEKLFF. In DNA, the CDR3 is TGTGCCACCAGTGACCCAGGACAGGGGGGTGAAAAACTGTTTTTT.

V usage is TRBV7-8 and J usage is TRBJ2-7; no clear D gene. CDR1 and CDR2 from the germline V gene are SGHVS and FQNEAQ. Trimming cost V 5 bases and J 2 bases, with 16 bases left between them. The CDR3 consists of 15 residues. The CDR3 region has the DNA TGTGCCAGCAGCCCCCACCGCGTCGCCCCCTACGAGCAGTACTTC. As protein: CASSPHRVAPYEQYF.